This passage covers 8 T cell receptor beta chains from one sample sequenced in a study of blood T cells in healthy people across ages. A J-beta primer mix and a sample-barcoded 5' primer were used in a second PCR of about 6 to 12 cycles. TCRdb reanalysed the 5' RACE reads using MiXCR and keeps one entry per CDR3 protein. The sample carries about 830,000 distinct CDR3 sequences, about 59% recorded once. Specimen: blood. These receptors were collected from a man aged 25 to 40 in good health.

On this clonotype: The junction shows a germline mismatch at one end, possibly a read error. CDR3 in amino acids: CARSADRGISGEQFF. CDR3 bases: TGCGCCCGCAGCGCGGACAGGGGTATTAGCGGTGAGCAGTTCTTC. The chain carries TRBV4-3 and TRBJ2-1; 9 bases map to TRBD1. This CDR3 region has 15 residues. Germline CDR1 and CDR2: LGHNA and YSLEER.

This clonotype was detected only a few times. The chain employs TRBV7-6 and TRBJ2-1, with TRBD1 matching over 10 bases. With V trimmed by 2 bases and J by 3 bases, 7 bases remained unmatched. CDR3 length: 17 residues. Germline assignment: CDR1 SGHVS and CDR2 FNYEAQ. The CDR3 DNA sequence: TGTGCCAGCAGCTTACAACCGGGACAGGGGTTCTACAATGAGCAGTTCTTC. Protein sequence: CASSLQPGQGFYNEQFF.

V usage is TRBV28 and J usage is TRBJ2-5; D is unresolved. V was clipped by 3 bases and J by 1 base, with 6 bases between them. CDR1 is MDHEN, CDR2 SYDVKM, per germline. CDR3 length: 13 amino acids. This CDR3 is CASSLGAQETQYF. The CDR3 nucleotides read TGTGCCAGCAGTTTGGGCGCCCAAGAGACCCAGTACTTC.

The chain couples TRBV6-1 to TRBJ2-1; D is possibly TRBD1 (6 bases). Trimming removed 2 bases at V and 6 bases at J, with 17 bases between. The CDR3 is 16 residues long. Germline CDR1 MNHNS, CDR2 SASEGT. CDR3 protein: CASSEIGQQVPNEQFF. CDR3 coding DNA: TGTGCCAGCAGTGAAATTGGACAGCAGGTGCCCAATGAGCAGTTCTTC.

The rearrangement uses TRBV13 and TRBJ2-1; 8 bases map to TRBD2. The germline gives CDR1 PRHDT, CDR2 FYEKMQ (reference sequence). The CDR3 consists of 16 residues. V dropped 4 bases and J dropped 7; count of bases not matched to a gene: 12. The CDR3 DNA is TGTGCCAGCAGCTCCTTAGCGGGGCCCTTGGGGAATGAGCAGTTCTTC. This codes for CASSSLAGPLGNEQFF. Drawing the rest from reference TRBV13 and TRBJ2-1, the complete variable domain is AAGVIQSPRHLIKEKRETATLKCYPIPRHDTVYWYQQGPGQDPQFLISFYEKMQSDKGSIPDRFSAQQFSDYHSELNMSSLELGDSALYFCASSSLAGPLGNEQFFGPGTRLTVL.

This clonotype was seen more than once but under ten times. The V gene is TRBV5-1, the J gene TRBJ2-7; D unresolved. V lost 3 bases and J lost 1, with 11 bases in between. The germline gives CDR1 SGHRS, CDR2 YFSETQ. This CDR3 has 14 residues. CDR3 sequence reads: CASSYRTRSYEQYF. Here the CDR3 DNA reads TGCGCCAGCAGCTACCGGACGCGATCCTACGAGCAGTACTTC.

This rearrangement joins TRBV29-1 to TRBJ2-7, with TRBD1 matching over 11 bases. The length of the CDR3 is 13 residues. Germline V gene data show CDR1 as SQVTM and CDR2 as ANQGSEA. V was clipped by 6 bases and J by 1 base; unmatched bases: 2. The CDR3, as DNA: TGCAGCGTCGGGACAGGGGGATCCTACGAGCAGTACTTC. Translated, it gives CSVGTGGSYEQYF.

This clonotype has only a few counts. The rearrangement uses TRBV4-2 and TRBJ2-7; no reliable D call. Deletions cut 4 bases from V and 6 bases from J, with 10 bases between. The CDR3 sequence is 12 residues long. Germline V gene data show CDR1 as LGHNA and CDR2 as YNFKEQ. The CDR3 DNA is TGTGCCAGCAGCCTCATCCCTGGCGAGCAGTACTTC. It codes for CASSLIPGEQYF.